This paragraph covers one T cell receptor beta chain sequence. Measured with immunoSEQ multiplex PCR; TCRdb has only the in-frame clones, and not every one. The sample has fewer than 150,000 clones, 91% seen once. Germline V CDR1 and CDR2: SEHNR, FQNEAQ (reference sequence). Trimming pared 5 bases from V and 5 bases from J, leaving 16 bases between. The CDR3 has 14 amino acids. The sample originates from a study of control samples from healthy donors and cancer patients. The V and J genes are TRBV7-9 and TRBJ2-7; D is uncertain. Sequenced material: blood. This receptor was identified in a young man in good health. CDR3: CASSPPVSRHEQYF. Here the CDR3 DNA reads TGTGCCAGCAGCCCGCCTGTGAGTCGCCACGAGCAGTACTTC. The complete variable domain, with remaining parts taken from reference TRBV7-9 and TRBJ2-7, reads DTGVSQNPRHKITKRGQNVTFRCDPISEHNRLYWYRQTLGQGPEFLTYFQNEAQLEKSRLLSDRFSAERPKGSFSTLEIQRTEQGDSAMYLCASSPPVSRHEQYFGPGTRLTVT.